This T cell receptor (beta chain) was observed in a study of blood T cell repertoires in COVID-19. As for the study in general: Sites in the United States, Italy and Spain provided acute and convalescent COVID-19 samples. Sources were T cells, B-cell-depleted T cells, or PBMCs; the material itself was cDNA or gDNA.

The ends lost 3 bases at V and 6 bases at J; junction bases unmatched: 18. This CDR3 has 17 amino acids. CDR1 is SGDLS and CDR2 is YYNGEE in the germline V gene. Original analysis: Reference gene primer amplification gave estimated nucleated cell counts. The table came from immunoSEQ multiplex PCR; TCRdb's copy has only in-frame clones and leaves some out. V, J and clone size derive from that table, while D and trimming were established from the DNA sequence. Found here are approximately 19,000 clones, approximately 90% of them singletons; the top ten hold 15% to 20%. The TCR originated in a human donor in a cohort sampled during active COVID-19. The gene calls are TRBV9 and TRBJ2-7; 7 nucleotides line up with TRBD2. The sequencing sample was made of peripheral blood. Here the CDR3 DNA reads TGTGCCAGCAGCGGCTCGTCGTACGGCCAGGGAGGGCTCGAGCAGTACTTC. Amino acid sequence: CASSGSSYGQGGLEQYF.